The 27 T cell receptor beta chains given below trace back to one sample, sequenced in a study of CD8 T cells in ankylosing spondylitis. TCRdb re-called the 5' RACE reads with MiXCR, one entry per CDR3 protein. Here the sample spans some 240,000 distinct CDR3 sequences, roughly 8.6% being singletons. Sequenced input: blood, either unsorted or a sorted T cell fraction (not recorded which). Receptors were obtained from a male donor with ankylosing spondylitis or in good health (not recorded which).

This clonotype was found many times. This CDR3 reads CSVRGQNTEAFF. CDR3 coding DNA: TGCAGCGTCAGGGGCCAGAACACTGAAGCTTTCTTT. The chain couples TRBV29-1 to TRBJ1-1, with D maybe TRBD1 (6 bases). This CDR3 contains 12 residues. Trimming removed 6 bases from V and 1 base from J, with 9 bases in between. Per the germline V gene, CDR1 is SQVTM and CDR2 is ANQGSEA.

The V call is TRBV7-6, the J call TRBJ1-1; D uncertain. The germline V gene has CDR1 SGHVS and CDR2 FNYEAQ. There are 14 residues in the CDR3. Trimming removed 7 bases at V and 5 bases at J, with 17 bases between. The CDR3 DNA is TGTGCCAGCACCCTGGATTCGGGAGGAACTGAAGCTTTCTTT. Amino acid sequence: CASTLDSGGTEAFF.

This clonotype was detected many times. The CDR3 DNA follows: TGTGCCAGCTCCCGGGACGCCAGGTCCTATAATTCACCCCTCCACTTT. It encodes CASSRDARSYNSPLHF. V gene TRBV18 combines with J gene TRBJ1-6; a possible D gene is TRBD1 (5 bases). Per the germline V gene, CDR1 is KGHSH and CDR2 is LQKENI. Trimming shortened V by 6 bases and J by 1 base, and 13 bases separated the two germline ends. CDR3 length: 16 residues. The entire variable domain, with the rest obtained from reference TRBV18 and TRBJ1-6, is as follows: NAGVMQNPRHLVRRRGQEARLRCSPMKGHSHVYWYRQLPEEGLKFMVYLQKENIIDESGMPKERFSAEFPKEGPSILRIQQVVRGDSAAYFCASSRDARSYNSPLHFGNGTRLTVT.

There are many counts of this clonotype. The J gene is TRBJ1-1, the V gene TRBV4-3; unclear D gene. The CDR3 runs 13 residues. Germline CDR1 and CDR2: LGHNA and YSLEER. V lost 5 bases to trimming and J lost 5 bases, with 12 bases between them. The CDR3 here is CASSRVSWTEAFF. The DNA for the CDR3 is TGCGCCAGCAGCAGAGTCTCCTGGACTGAAGCTTTCTTT.

This clonotype was found many times. The V gene is TRBV5-1, the J gene TRBJ2-1; 8 bases align to TRBD2. The CDR3 totals 15 residues. Trimming at V came to 4 bases and at J to 8 bases, leaving 11 bases not matched to a gene. Germline CDR1 reads SGHRS; CDR2 reads YFSETQ. The CDR3 region has the DNA TGCGCCAGCAGCCCAACAGGACTAGCACGCGATGAGCAGTTCTTC. Residues: CASSPTGLARDEQFF.

Concerning this clonotype itself: A much larger clone differs from this one at a single base, so this may be a read error. The J gene is TRBJ2-5, the V gene TRBV6-2 or TRBV6-3; possible D gene TRBD2, 5 bases. Germline V gene lookup returns CDR1 MNHEY and CDR2 SVGEGT. The CDR3 contains 15 residues. CDR3 sequence (DNA): TGTGCCAGCAGTTACCGCTTCCTAGCAGGAGAGACCCACTACTTC. It encodes CASSYRFLAGETHYF.

This clonotype was observed at least ten times. The chain is built from TRBV6-5 and TRBJ1-2; D gene uncertain. The V end was cut by 0 bases, the J end by 2 bases, with 10 bases between. The germline V gene has CDR1 MNHEY and CDR2 SVGAGI. The CDR3 runs to 15 residues. The CDR3 nucleotides are TGTGCCAGCAGTTACTCAAGGGAGCCGAACTATGGCTACACCTTC. It yields the protein CASSYSREPNYGYTF.

On this clonotype: A much more abundant neighbour one base away suggests this may be a read error. The V and J genes are TRBV6-2 or TRBV6-3 and TRBJ2-1, with 7 positions matching TRBD2. Looked up from germline, CDR1 is MNHEY and CDR2 is SVGEGT. The CDR3 consists of 15 residues. CDR3 sequence (DNA): TGTGCCTGCAGTTCGGGGGGAAGCTCCTACAATGAGCAGTTCTTC. It translates to CACSSGGSSYNEQFF.

J is TRBJ2-3 and V is TRBV11-2, with D possibly matching TRBD2 (6 bases). Germline assignment: CDR1 SGHAT and CDR2 FQNNGV. Trimming shortened V by 1 base and J by 0 bases, and 14 bases separated the two germline ends. This CDR3 spans 17 amino acids. The CDR3 here is CASSLGPAGSSTDTQYF. As DNA, the CDR3 is TGTGCCAGCAGCTTAGGCCCAGCGGGCTCTAGCACAGATACGCAGTATTTT.

This clonotype was found many times. The chain joins TRBV29-1 to TRBJ1-2; D is undetermined. This CDR3 contains 15 residues. Trimming removed 4 bases at V and 2 bases at J, with 17 bases between. The germline gives CDR1 SQVTM, CDR2 ANQGSEA. CDR3 sequence reads: CSVGWVESPNYGYTF. In DNA, the CDR3 is TGCAGCGTTGGTTGGGTAGAATCCCCAAACTATGGCTACACCTTC.

At least ten counts were recorded for this clonotype. The J gene is TRBJ1-4, the V gene TRBV4-1, with TRBD1 matching over 7 bases. This CDR3 is built from 16 residues. V lost 6 bases to trimming and J lost 6 bases; unmatched junction nucleotides: 13. CDR1 MGHRA and CDR2 YSYEKL come from the germline V gene. The CDR3 DNA reads as TGCGCCAGCAGTCAACCTGGGGACAGCGGCTATGAAAAACTGTTTTTT. Protein product: CASSQPGDSGYEKLFF.

This clonotype was picked up a small number of times. The V gene is TRBV20-1, the J gene TRBJ2-1; either TRBD1 or TRBD2 may fit D (7 bases each). The germline V gene has CDR1 DFQATT and CDR2 SNEGSKA (reference sequence). CDR3 length equals 15 residues. Trimming removed 6 bases from V and 0 bases from J, with 15 bases in between. The CDR3 coding sequence is TGCAGTGCCAGGGGGGGGGGGCGCTCCTACAATGAGCAGTTCTTC. It codes for CSARGGGRSYNEQFF.

This clonotype occurred many times. The CDR3 loop is CASSFDRGRHTGELFF. The CDR3 DNA reads TGTGCCAGCAGCTTTGACAGGGGACGCCACACCGGGGAGCTGTTTTTT. The chain has TRBV7-9 and TRBJ2-2, with 8 bases lining up with TRBD1. The CDR3 contains 16 residues. With V trimmed by 3 bases and J by 3 bases, 6 bases remained unmatched. The germline V gene encodes CDR1 SEHNR and CDR2 FQNEAQ (reference sequence). Together with reference TRBV7-9 and TRBJ2-2, the CDR3 gives the full variable domain: DTGVSQNPRHKITKRGQNVTFRCDPISEHNRLYWYRQTLGQGPEFLTYFQNEAQLEKSRLLSDRFSAERPKGSFSTLEIQRTEQGDSAMYLCASSFDRGRHTGELFFGEGSRLTVL.

On this clonotype: A much larger clonotype is one base distant, so this may be a read error. The chain links TRBV12-3 or TRBV12-4 to TRBJ2-7; D remains unclear. V shed 3 bases and J shed 9 bases, with 9 bases lying between them. This CDR3 spans 11 amino acids. In DNA form, the CDR3 reads TGTGCCAGCAGTTTGGTGACCGTGCAGTACTTC. This sequence encodes CASSLVTVQYF.

This clonotype turned up a few times. The gene calls are TRBV5-1 and TRBJ1-1, with D unresolved. CDR3 length: 15 amino acids. With 0 bases removed from V and 2 bases from J, the gap between germline ends came to 11 bases. Germline-derived CDR1 and CDR2 are SGHRS and YFSETQ. Here the CDR3 reads CASSLDPGINTEAFF. CDR3 DNA: TGCGCCAGCAGCTTGGATCCGGGGATAAACACTGAAGCTTTCTTT.

This clonotype was counted at least ten times. The chain has TRBV6-1 and TRBJ1-1, with a tentative D call TRBD1 (6 bases). This CDR3 has 14 residues. Germline lookup yields CDR1 MNHNS and CDR2 SASEGT. The V and J ends lost 6 bases and 4 bases respectively, with 15 bases between them. This CDR3 is CASRTYRDGTEAFF. The CDR3 nucleotides read TGTGCCAGCAGGACCTACAGGGATGGCACTGAAGCTTTCTTT.

This clonotype came up a few times. The chain employs TRBV7-8 and TRBJ2-2, with D unresolved. The CDR3 has 13 residues. In germline, CDR1 is SGHVS, CDR2 FQNEAQ. V was clipped by 1 base and J by 6 bases, with 6 bases between them. CDR3 residues: CASSLGRAGELFF. CDR3 sequence (DNA): TGTGCCAGCAGCTTAGGGCGTGCCGGGGAGCTGTTTTTT.

This clonotype was found many times. The V and J genes are TRBV6-5 and TRBJ2-1; D possibly corresponds to TRBD2 (5 bases). Germline V gene data show CDR1 as MNHEY and CDR2 as SVGAGI. The CDR3 runs 17 residues. Trimming removed 2 bases at V and 1 base at J, with 15 bases between. The CDR3 nucleotides are TGTGCCAGCAGTTACCAAGAGCGAGGGCTTTCCTACAATGAGCAGTTCTTC. This translates into CASSYQERGLSYNEQFF.

At least ten counts were recorded for this clonotype. The V gene is TRBV20-1, the J gene TRBJ1-2; tentative D call: TRBD1 (6 bases). Deletions cut 1 base from V and 1 base from J, with 13 bases between. Germline V gene lookup returns CDR1 DFQATT and CDR2 SNEGSKA (reference sequence). The CDR3 runs 15 residues. In DNA form, the CDR3 reads TGCAGTGCTAGAGGAGGCAGGGGATATAACTATGGCTACACCTTC. It encodes CSARGGRGYNYGYTF.

This clonotype was seen repeatedly, ten times or more. The chain carries TRBV27 and TRBJ2-5; either TRBD1 or TRBD2 may supply D (5 bases each). Germline CDR1 MNHEY, CDR2 SMNVEV (reference sequence). The V end was cut by 5 bases, the J end by 5 bases, with 18 bases between. The CDR3 spans 15 residues. The chain's CDR3 is CASSEGNKGPETQYF. The CDR3 DNA sequence: TGTGCCAGCAGTGAGGGGAATAAGGGTCCCGAGACCCAGTACTTC.

This clonotype appeared many times. The chain recombines TRBV20-1 with TRBJ2-3; no clear D. Trimming took 3 bases from V and 4 from J, leaving 17 bases between them. Germline V gives CDR1 DFQATT, CDR2 SNEGSKA (reference sequence). The CDR3 loop spans 15 amino acids. This chain's CDR3 is CSASPPDGRADTQYF. The CDR3 region has the DNA TGCAGTGCTAGCCCCCCCGACGGTAGGGCAGATACGCAGTATTTT.

This clonotype was counted ten times or more. The chain has TRBV7-3 and TRBJ2-7; D assignment may be TRBD1 or TRBD2 (5 bases each). The V end lost 3 bases, the J end lost 3 bases, and 9 bases lay between the germline ends. The CDR3 length is 13 residues. Germline-derived CDR1 and CDR2 are SGHTA and FQGTGA. The CDR3 DNA is TGTGCCAGCAGCTTGGGGGAACACTACGAGCAGTACTTC. Amino acids: CASSLGEHYEQYF.

This clonotype occurred many times. The genes are TRBV10-3 and TRBJ1-1, with TRBD1 matching 7 bases. From germline, CDR1 is ENHRY and CDR2 SYGVKD. This CDR3 contains 15 residues. With 10 bases clipped from V and 4 bases from J, the junction kept 15 bases outside the gene matches. In DNA, the CDR3 is TGTGCCACTAAGGGGCTAGGGGGCGACGCCACTGAAGCTTTCTTT. It codes for CATKGLGGDATEAFF.

The CDR3 DNA is TGTGCCAGTACTTTTGGGGTGAGGGTCAATCAGCCCCAGCATTTT. This sequence encodes CASTFGVRVNQPQHF. J is TRBJ1-5 and V is TRBV19; no firm D call. Trimming stripped 7 bases from V and 3 bases from J, with 16 bases between. Per the germline V gene, CDR1 is LNHDA and CDR2 is SQIVND (reference sequence). The CDR3 consists of 15 residues.

This clonotype was detected only a few times. The rearrangement links TRBV12-3 or TRBV12-4 to TRBJ1-1, with D unclear. This CDR3 region has 13 residues. V lost 3 bases and J lost 3, with 8 bases in between. The CDR3 DNA reads as TGTGCCAGCAGTTTTAGGGCGGACACTGAAGCTTTCTTT. It yields the protein CASSFRADTEAFF.

Many counts were recorded for this clonotype. This chain links TRBV20-1 with TRBJ2-1, with 8 nucleotides matching TRBD1. The junction had 7 bases not matched to a gene; V was cut back by 3 bases and J by 3 bases. Germline values: CDR1 DFQATT, CDR2 SNEGSKA (reference sequence). This CDR3 comprises 15 residues. CDR3 sequence reads: CSARAQGADYNEQFF. CDR3 nucleotide sequence: TGCAGTGCTAGGGCTCAGGGGGCCGACTACAATGAGCAGTTCTTC.

This clonotype was recorded many times. The V and J genes are TRBV20-1 and TRBJ2-7; 7 bases are shared with TRBD2. The germline gives CDR1 DFQATT, CDR2 SNEGSKA (reference sequence). V shed 1 base, J shed 6 bases, and the junction held 6 bases outside the gene matches. The length of the CDR3 is 13 residues. CDR3 coding DNA: TGCAGTGCTAGAGGGCTAGCGGATACCGAGCAGTACTTC. Protein sequence: CSARGLADTEQYF.